This TCR beta chain appears in the sequencing data of a study of blood T cell repertoires in COVID-19. At the level of the study: Spain, Italy and the United States supplied samples that represented acute and convalescent COVID-19.

Clinical histories supplied by participants themselves formed the basis of cohort assignment. Per the original methods: Amplified reference gene primers provided the basis for estimating nucleated cell counts. Clones were read by immunoSEQ multiplex PCR, and TCRdb kept only the in-frame ones, dropping some. Clonal size and the V and J genes are those of that table, whereas D and trimming came from the DNA. Here the sample spans around 250,000 clones, around 90% being singletons. In germline, CDR1 is ENHRY, CDR2 SYGVKD. Trimming removed 2 bases at V and 3 bases at J, with 14 bases between. CDR3 size: 16 residues.

Sequenced sample: PBMCs or T cells enriched from blood (not recorded which). The chain employs TRBV10-3 and TRBJ1-5, with TRBD1 as a possible D gene (6 bases). This TCR came from a woman in her forties who had been exposed to COVID-19. CDR3 amino acids: CAISENSDSNNQPQHF. The CDR3 DNA follows: TGTGCCATCAGTGAGAATTCGGACAGTAACAATCAGCCCCAGCATTTT.